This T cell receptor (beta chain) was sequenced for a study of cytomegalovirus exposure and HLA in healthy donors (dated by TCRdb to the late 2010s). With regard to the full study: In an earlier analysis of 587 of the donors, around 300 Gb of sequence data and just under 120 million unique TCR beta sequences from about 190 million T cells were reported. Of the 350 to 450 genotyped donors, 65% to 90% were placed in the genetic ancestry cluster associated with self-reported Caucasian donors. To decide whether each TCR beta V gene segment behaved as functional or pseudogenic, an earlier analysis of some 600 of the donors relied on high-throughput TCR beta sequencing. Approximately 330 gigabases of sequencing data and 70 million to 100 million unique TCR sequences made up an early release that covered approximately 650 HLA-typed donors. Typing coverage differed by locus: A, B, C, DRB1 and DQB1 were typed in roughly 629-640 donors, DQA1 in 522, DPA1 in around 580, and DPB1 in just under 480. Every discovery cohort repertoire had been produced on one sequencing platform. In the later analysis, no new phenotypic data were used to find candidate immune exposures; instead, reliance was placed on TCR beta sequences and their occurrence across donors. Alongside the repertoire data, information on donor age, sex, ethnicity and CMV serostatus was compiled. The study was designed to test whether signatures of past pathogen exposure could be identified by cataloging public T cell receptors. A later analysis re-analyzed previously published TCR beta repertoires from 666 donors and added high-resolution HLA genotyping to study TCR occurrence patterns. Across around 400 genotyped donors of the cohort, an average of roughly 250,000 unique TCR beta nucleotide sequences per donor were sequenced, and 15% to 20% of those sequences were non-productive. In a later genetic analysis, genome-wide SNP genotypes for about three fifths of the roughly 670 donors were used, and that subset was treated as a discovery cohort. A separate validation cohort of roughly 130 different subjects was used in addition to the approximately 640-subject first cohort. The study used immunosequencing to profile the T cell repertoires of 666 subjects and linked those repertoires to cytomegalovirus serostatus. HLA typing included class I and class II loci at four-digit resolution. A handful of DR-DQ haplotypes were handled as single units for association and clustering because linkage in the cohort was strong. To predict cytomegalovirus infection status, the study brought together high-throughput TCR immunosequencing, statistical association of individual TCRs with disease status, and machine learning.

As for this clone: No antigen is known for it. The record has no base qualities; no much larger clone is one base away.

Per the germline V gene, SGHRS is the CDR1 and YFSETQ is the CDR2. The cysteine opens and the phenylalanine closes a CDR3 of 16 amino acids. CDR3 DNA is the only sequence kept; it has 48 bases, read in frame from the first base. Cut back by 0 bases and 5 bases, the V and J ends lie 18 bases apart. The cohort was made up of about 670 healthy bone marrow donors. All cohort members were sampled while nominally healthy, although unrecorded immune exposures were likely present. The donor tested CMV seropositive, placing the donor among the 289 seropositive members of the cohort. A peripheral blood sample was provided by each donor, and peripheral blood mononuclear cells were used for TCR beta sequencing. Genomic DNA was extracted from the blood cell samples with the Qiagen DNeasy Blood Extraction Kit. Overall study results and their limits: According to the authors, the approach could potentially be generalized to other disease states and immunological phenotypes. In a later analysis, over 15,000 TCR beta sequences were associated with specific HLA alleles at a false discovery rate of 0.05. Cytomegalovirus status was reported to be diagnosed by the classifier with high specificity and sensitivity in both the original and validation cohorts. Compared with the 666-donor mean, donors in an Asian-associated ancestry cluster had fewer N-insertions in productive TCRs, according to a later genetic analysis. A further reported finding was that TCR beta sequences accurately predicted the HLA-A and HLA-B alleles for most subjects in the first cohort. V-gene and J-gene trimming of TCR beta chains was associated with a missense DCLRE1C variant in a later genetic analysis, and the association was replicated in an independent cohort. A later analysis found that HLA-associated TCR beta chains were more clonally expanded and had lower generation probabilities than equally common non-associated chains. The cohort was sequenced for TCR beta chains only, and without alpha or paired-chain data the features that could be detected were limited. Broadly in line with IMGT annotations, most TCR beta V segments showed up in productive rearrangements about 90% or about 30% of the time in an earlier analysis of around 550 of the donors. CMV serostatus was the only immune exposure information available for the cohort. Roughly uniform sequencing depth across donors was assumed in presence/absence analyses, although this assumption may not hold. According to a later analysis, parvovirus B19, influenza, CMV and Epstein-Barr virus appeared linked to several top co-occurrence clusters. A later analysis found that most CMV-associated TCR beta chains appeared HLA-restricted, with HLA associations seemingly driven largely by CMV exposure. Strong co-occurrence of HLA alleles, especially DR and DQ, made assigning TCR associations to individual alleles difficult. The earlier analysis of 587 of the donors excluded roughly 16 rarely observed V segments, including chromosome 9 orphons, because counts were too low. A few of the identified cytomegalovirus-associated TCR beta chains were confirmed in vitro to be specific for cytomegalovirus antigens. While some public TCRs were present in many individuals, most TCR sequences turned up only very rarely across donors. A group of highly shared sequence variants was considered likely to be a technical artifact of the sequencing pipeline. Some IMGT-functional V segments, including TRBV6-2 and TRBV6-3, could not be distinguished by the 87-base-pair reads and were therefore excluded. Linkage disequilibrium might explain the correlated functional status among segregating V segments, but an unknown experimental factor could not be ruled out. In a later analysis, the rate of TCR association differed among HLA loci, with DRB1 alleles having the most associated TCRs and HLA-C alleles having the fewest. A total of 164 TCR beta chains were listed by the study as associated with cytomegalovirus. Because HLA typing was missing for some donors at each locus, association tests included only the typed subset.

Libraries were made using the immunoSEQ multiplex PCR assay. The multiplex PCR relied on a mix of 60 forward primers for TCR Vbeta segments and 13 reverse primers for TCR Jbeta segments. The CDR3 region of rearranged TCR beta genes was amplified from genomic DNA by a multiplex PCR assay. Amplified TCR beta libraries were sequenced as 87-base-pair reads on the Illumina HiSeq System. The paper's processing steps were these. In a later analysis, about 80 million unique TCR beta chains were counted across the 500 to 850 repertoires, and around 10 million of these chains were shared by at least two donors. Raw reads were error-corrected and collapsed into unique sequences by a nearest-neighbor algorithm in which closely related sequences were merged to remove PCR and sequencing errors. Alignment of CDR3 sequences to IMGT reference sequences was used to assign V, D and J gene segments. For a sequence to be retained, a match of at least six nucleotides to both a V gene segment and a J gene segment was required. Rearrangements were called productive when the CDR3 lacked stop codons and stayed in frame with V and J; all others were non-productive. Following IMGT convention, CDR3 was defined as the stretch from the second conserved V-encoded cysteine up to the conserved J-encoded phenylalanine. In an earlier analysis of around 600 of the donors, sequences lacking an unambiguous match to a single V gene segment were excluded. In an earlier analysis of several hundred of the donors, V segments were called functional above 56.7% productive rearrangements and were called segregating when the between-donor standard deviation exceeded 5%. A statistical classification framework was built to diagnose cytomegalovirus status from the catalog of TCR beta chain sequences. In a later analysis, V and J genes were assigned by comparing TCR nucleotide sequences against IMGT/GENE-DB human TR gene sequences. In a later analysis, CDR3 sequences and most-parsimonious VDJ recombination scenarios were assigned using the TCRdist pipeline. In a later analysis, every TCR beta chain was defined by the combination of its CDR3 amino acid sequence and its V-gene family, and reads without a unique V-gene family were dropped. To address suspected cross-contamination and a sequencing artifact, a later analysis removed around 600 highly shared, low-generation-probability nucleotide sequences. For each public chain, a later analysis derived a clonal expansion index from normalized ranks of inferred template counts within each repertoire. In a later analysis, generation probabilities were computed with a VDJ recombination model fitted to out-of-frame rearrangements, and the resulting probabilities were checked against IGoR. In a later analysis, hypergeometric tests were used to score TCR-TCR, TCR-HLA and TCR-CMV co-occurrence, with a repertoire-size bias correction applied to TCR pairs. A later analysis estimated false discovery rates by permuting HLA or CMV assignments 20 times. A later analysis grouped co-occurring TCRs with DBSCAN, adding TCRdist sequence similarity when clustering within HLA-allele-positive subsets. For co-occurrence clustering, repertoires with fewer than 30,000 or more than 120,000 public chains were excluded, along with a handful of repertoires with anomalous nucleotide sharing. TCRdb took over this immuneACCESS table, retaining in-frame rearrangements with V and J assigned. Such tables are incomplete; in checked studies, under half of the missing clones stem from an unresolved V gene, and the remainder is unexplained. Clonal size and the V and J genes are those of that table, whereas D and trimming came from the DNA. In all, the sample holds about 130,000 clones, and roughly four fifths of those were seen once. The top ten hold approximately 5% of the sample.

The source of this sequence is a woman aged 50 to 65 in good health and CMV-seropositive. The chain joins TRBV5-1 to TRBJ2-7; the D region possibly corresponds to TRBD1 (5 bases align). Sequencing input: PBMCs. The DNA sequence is TGCGCCAGCAGCTTGGGATGGAGAAGGGGCACACACGAGCAGTACTTC. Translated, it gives CASSLGWRRGTHEQYF.